This T cell receptor (beta chain) emerged from a study of blood T cell repertoires in COVID-19. The V end lost 3 bases, the J end lost 0 bases, and 10 bases lay between the germline ends. Germline V gene lookup returns CDR1 SGHDT and CDR2 YYEEEE. The CDR3 consists of 15 residues. The table lists this clone with a few counts. The protocol was immunoSEQ multiplex PCR, while the TCRdb copy is restricted to in-frame clones and leaves out a portion. The sample holds 300,000 to 350,000 clones, 80% to 90% seen once. This chain links TRBV5-6 with TRBJ1-3; D might be TRBD1 (5 bases). Sample: PBMCs or T cells enriched from blood (not recorded which). This sequence was found in a man aged 25-40 years who had recovered from COVID-19. The CDR3 region has the DNA TGTGCCAGCAGCTGGGGACTGACCTCTGGAAACACCATATATTTT. It translates to CASSWGLTSGNTIYF.